Described below is a single T cell receptor beta chain sequence and its context. The authors split each subset's genomic DNA evenly across several immunoSEQ plates. About 32,000 T cell genomes (about 0.3 ug DNA) went into each PBMC replicate. Sequenced by immunoSEQ multiplex PCR; TCRdb stores in-frame clones only, minus some. Among about 490,000 clones listed, roughly 80% were seen once. This record comes from a study of shared clonotypes between healthy human individuals. The TCR was taken from a middle-aged woman in good health. Some clones in this sample may be carry-over from other donors' samples. The source material was PBMCs.

CDR3 bases: TGTGCCAGCAGCGCGAGGGACTCTGGAAACACCATATATTTT. It encodes CASSARDSGNTIYF. The V and J genes are TRBV9 and TRBJ1-3; D is unresolved. V was shortened by 3 bases and J by 0 bases, with 7 bases between the two germline ends. Germline V gives CDR1 SGDLS, CDR2 YYNGEE. This CDR3 spans 14 amino acids.